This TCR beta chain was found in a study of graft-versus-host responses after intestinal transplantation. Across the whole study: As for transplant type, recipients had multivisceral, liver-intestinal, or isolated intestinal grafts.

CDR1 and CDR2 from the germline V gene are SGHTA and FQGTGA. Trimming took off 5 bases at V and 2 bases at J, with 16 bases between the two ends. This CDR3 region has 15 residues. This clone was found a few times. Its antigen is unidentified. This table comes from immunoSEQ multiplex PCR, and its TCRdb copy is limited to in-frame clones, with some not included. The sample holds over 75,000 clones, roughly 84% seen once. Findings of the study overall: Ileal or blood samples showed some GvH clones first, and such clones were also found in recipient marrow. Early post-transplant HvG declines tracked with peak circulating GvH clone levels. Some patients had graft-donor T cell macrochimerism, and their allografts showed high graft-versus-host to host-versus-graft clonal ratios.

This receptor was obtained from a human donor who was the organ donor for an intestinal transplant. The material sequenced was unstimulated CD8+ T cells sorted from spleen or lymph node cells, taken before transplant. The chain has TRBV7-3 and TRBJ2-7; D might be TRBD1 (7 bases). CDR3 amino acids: CASSPGQAGTYEQYF. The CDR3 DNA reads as TGTGCCAGCAGCCCAGGACAGGCGGGGACCTACGAGCAGTACTTC.